This T cell receptor beta chain appears in the sequencing data of a study of CXCR3-negative and CXCR3-positive naive CD8 T cells. The method, 5' RACE with UMI labels, was used to prepare the TRB cDNA libraries. TCRdb re-called the 5' RACE reads and gives one entry per CDR3 protein, without DNA. Its table records about 130,000 distinct CDR3 sequences. The sequenced sample was naive CXCR3- CD8+ T cells from blood. Subset meaning: CD45RO-CCR7+CD27+CD95- naive CD8+ T cells lacking CXCR3 (TNR3-). This TCR was sampled from a human donor in good health. Some clones in this sample may be carry-over from other donors' samples.

The chain's CDR3 is CSAVSLVETGVDEQYF. The rearrangement links TRBV20-1 to TRBJ2-7; TCRdb indicates TRBD2, and absent DNA this call remains unverified. There are 16 residues in the CDR3. Germline CDR1 DFQATT, CDR2 SNEGSKA (reference sequence).